This passage covers 28 T cell receptor beta chains from one sample sequenced in a study of T cells after yellow fever vaccination. TCRdb called the 5' RACE reads again in MiXCR, with one record for every CDR3 protein. The profile covers about 73,000 distinct CDR3 sequences, with roughly 8% appearing a single time and 41% taken by the ten largest. Source: CD8+ T cells sorted from PBMCs, taken on the day of the yellow fever booster vaccination. Source of these receptors: a man aged 25-40 years who received the YFV17D yellow fever vaccine.

This clonotype was counted many times. CDR3 nucleotide sequence: TGTGCCAGCAGCTTAGATATGGGGGGGGGTGAGACCCAGTACTTC. This sequence encodes CASSLDMGGGETQYF. This rearrangement joins TRBV11-2 to TRBJ2-5; 7 bases line up with TRBD2. This CDR3 has 15 residues. Losses at the gene ends were 0 bases for V and 5 bases for J; bases not matched to a gene: 6. Germline CDR1 reads SGHAT; CDR2 reads FQNNGV.

This clonotype was detected only a few times. The chain uses TRBV4-1 and TRBJ2-2; D is possibly TRBD1 (5 bases). The V gene lost 4 bases and the J gene lost 4 bases, with 13 bases spanning the gap. Per germline, CDR1 MGHRA and CDR2 YSYEKL. The CDR3 is made up of 15 amino acids. For the CDR3, the DNA is TGCGCCAGCAGCCCCCGGCAGGGAAGCACCGGGGAGCTGTTTTTT. Amino acids: CASSPRQGSTGELFF.

This chain joins TRBV9 and TRBJ2-3, with D maybe TRBD2 (6 bases). This CDR3 region has 16 residues. Trimming removed 3 bases at V and 0 bases at J, with 14 bases between. Germline CDR1 is SGDLS and CDR2 is YYNGEE. CDR3 nucleotide sequence: TGTGCCAGCAGCGCCTCTAGCGCCTTCAGCACAGATACGCAGTATTTT. Residues: CASSASSAFSTDTQYF. Full variable domain (rest looked up from reference TRBV9 and TRBJ2-3): DSGVTQTPKHLITATGQRVTLRCSPRSGDLSVYWYQQSLDQGLQFLIQYYNGEERAKGNILERFSAQQFPDLHSELNLSSLELGDSALYFCASSASSAFSTDTQYFGPGTRLTVL.

In its sample, this clonotype was seen a few times. The chain has TRBV5-6 and TRBJ2-1; D unclear. The ends were cut back, 4 bases at V and 10 bases at J, with 21 bases in the middle. From germline, CDR1 is SGHDT and CDR2 YYEEEE. The CDR3 loop spans 15 amino acids. The CDR3 DNA reads TGTGCCAGCAGCCCACCCGAGGTCCTTCCTTGGGAGCAGTTCTTC. Translated: CASSPPEVLPWEQFF. Looking up the rest from reference TRBV5-6 and TRBJ2-1 gives the full variable domain: DAGVTQSPTHLIKTRGQQVTLRCSPKSGHDTVSWYQQALGQGPQFIFQYYEEEERQRGNFPDRFSGHQFPNYSSELNVNALLLGDSALYLCASSPPEVLPWEQFFGPGTRLTVL.

A note on this clonotype: A much larger clone lies one base from this, so it may be a read error. The V gene is TRBV15, the J gene TRBJ2-1; D is unresolved. The CDR3 contains 13 residues. Per the germline V gene, CDR1 is LNHNV and CDR2 is YYDKDF (reference sequence). CDR3 in DNA: TGTGCCACCAGCAGGTACCGTCTCAATGAGCATTTCTTC. It encodes CATSRYRLNEHFF.

This clonotype was detected only a few times. The gene calls are TRBV18 and TRBJ2-7; 8 bases agree with TRBD1. V was pared by 2 bases and J by 3 bases, with 3 bases of the junction left unmatched. CDR3 length equals 14 residues. Germline CDR1 is KGHSH and CDR2 is LQKENI. CDR3: CASSPIDRGYEQYF. The DNA for the CDR3 is TGTGCCAGCTCACCAATAGACAGGGGCTACGAGCAGTACTTC.

This clonotype was counted only a few times. The rearrangement links TRBV7-9 to TRBJ2-1; the match to TRBD1 covers 7 bases. V lost 3 bases, J lost 5 bases, and 10 bases stayed unmatched. The CDR3 is 16 amino acids. The germline CDR1 and CDR2 sequences are SEHNR and FQNEAQ (reference sequence). DNA of the CDR3: TGTGCCAGCAGCTTCCTACCGACAGGGCTAAACAATGAGCAGTTCTTC. This codes for CASSFLPTGLNNEQFF.

This clonotype was counted a few times. This rearrangement joins TRBV29-1 to TRBJ1-4, with D uncertain. CDR3 length: 13 residues. Deletions cut 4 bases from V and 5 bases from J, with 11 bases between. Per the germline V gene, CDR1 is SQVTM and CDR2 is ANQGSEA. The CDR3 protein is CSVVGIGNEKLFF. In nucleotides, the CDR3 is TGCAGCGTTGTAGGGATAGGGAATGAAAAACTGTTTTTT.

V is TRBV4-3 and J is TRBJ2-1, with D perhaps given as TRBD1 or TRBD2 (6 bases each). Germline CDR1 LGHNA, CDR2 YSLEER. CDR3 size: 18 residues. V was cut by 0 bases and J by 6 bases, with 21 bases left in between. The CDR3 sequence: CASSQDFLGSGGLNEQFF. The CDR3 DNA is TGCGCCAGCAGCCAAGATTTCTTGGGGAGTGGGGGGCTCAATGAGCAGTTCTTC.

This clonotype turned up a few times. This chain links TRBV6-5 with TRBJ1-2; D gene ambiguous. There are 15 residues in the CDR3. Germline V gives CDR1 MNHEY, CDR2 SVGAGI. Trimming pared 0 bases from V and 0 bases from J, leaving 8 bases between. The CDR3 reads CASSYSQAPNYGYTF. CDR3 in DNA: TGTGCCAGCAGTTACTCGCAAGCTCCTAACTATGGCTACACCTTC.

This clonotype has ten or more counts. This chain links TRBV7-9 with TRBJ1-2; 10 nucleotides match TRBD1. Looked up from germline, CDR1 is SEHNR and CDR2 is FQNEAQ (reference sequence). V was pared by 5 bases and J by 3 bases, with 9 bases of the junction left unmatched. CDR3 length: 16 amino acids. This chain's CDR3 is CASSPPRGTGDYGYTF. CDR3 nucleotide sequence: TGTGCCAGCAGCCCCCCCCGGGGGACAGGGGACTATGGCTACACCTTC.

V is TRBV4-3 and J is TRBJ2-1; D gene ambiguous. Germline CDR1 reads LGHNA; CDR2 reads YSLEER. The germline V and J ends were trimmed by 1 base and 3 bases, with 4 bases remaining between them. The CDR3 loop spans 13 amino acids. The CDR3 DNA reads as TGCGCCAGCAGCCAAGTCGTCTACAATGAGCAGTTCTTC. The encoded protein is CASSQVVYNEQFF.

The V gene is TRBV18, the J gene TRBJ1-5; tentatively, D is TRBD1 (5 bases). The CDR3 totals 13 residues. The germline V and J ends were trimmed by 6 bases and 3 bases, with 9 bases remaining between them. Per the germline V gene, CDR1 is KGHSH and CDR2 is LQKENI. The CDR3 region is CASSRGDNQPQHF. DNA of the CDR3: TGTGCCAGCTCCCGGGGGGACAATCAGCCCCAGCATTTT.

This clonotype appeared many times. The chain joins TRBV7-2 to TRBJ2-5; 8 bases are shared with TRBD2. The CDR3 sequence is 15 residues long. The V segment lost 0 bases and the J segment 4 bases; nucleotides outside the gene matches: 4. The germline V gene encodes CDR1 SGHTA and CDR2 FQGNSA. CDR3 in amino acids: CASSLAPAGVETQYF. CDR3 nucleotides: TGTGCCAGCAGCTTAGCTCCAGCGGGAGTAGAGACCCAGTACTTC.

This sequence joins TRBV3-1 and TRBJ2-3; 7 positions agree with TRBD1. Germline assignment: CDR1 LGHDT and CDR2 YNNKEL (reference sequence). This CDR3 is built from 19 residues. J was trimmed by 2 bases and V by 8 bases; bases with no gene match: 22. The CDR3 reads CASCLKIDGQALSTDTQYF. The CDR3 DNA sequence: TGTGCCAGCTGCCTAAAAATTGATGGACAGGCGCTCTCCACAGATACGCAGTATTTT.

This clonotype has ten or more counts. Germline and junction disagree at one end, which may indicate a read error. V and J are TRBV9 and TRBJ2-1; D is unresolved. The CDR3 sequence is 13 residues long. Germline lookup yields CDR1 SGDLS and CDR2 YYNGEE. The CDR3 nucleotides read TGTGCCAGCAGCCCCGAAATCTGGCATGAGCGGTTCTTC. Residues: CASSPEIWHERFF. Full variable domain (remainder filled in from reference TRBV9 and TRBJ2-1): DSGVTQTPKHLITATGQRVTLRCSPRSGDLSVYWYQQSLDQGLQFLIQYYNGEERAKGNILERFSAQQFPDLHSELNLSSLELGDSALYFCASSPEIWHERFFGPGTRLTVL.

This clonotype was seen more than once but under ten times. The V call is TRBV29-1, the J call TRBJ2-1, with 7 nucleotides matching TRBD2. This CDR3 is built from 12 residues. CDR1 SQVTM and CDR2 ANQGSEA come from the germline V gene. Trimming at V came to 2 bases and at J to 7 bases, leaving 2 bases not matched to a gene. CDR3 bases: TGCAGCGTTGAACAAGCGGGGAATGAGCAGTTCTTC. Translation gives CSVEQAGNEQFF.

This clonotype was recorded at least ten times. This sequence joins TRBV7-9 and TRBJ2-7; possible D gene TRBD2, 6 bases. The germline CDR1 and CDR2 sequences are SEHNR and FQNEAQ (reference sequence). V was trimmed by 7 bases and J by 5 bases, leaving 18 bases between them. This CDR3 is built from 14 residues. The CDR3 nucleotides read TGTGCCAGCATCCCAACGGGGGTACTAGACGAGCAGTACTTC. It encodes CASIPTGVLDEQYF.

The V gene is TRBV12-3 or TRBV12-4, the J gene TRBJ1-4; a weak D match, TRBD1 (5 bases). CDR3 length: 13 residues. With 4 bases removed from V and 4 bases from J, the gap between germline ends came to 7 bases. CDR3 sequence (DNA): TGTGCCAGCAGTTCACAGGTTAATGAAAAACTGTTTTTT. Amino acids: CASSSQVNEKLFF.

This clonotype turned up a few times. This chain links TRBV7-2 with TRBJ2-7, with TRBD2 matching 11 bases. Per germline, CDR1 SGHTA and CDR2 FQGNSA. The CDR3 totals 14 residues. The V segment lost 6 bases and the J segment 1 base; nucleotides outside the gene matches: 2. The CDR3 DNA follows: TGTGCCAGCAGTGTAGCGGGAGGGTCCTACGAGCAGTACTTC. Its protein is CASSVAGGSYEQYF.

This clonotype was recorded at least ten times. The chain has TRBV7-6 and TRBJ2-1; 8 bases fit TRBD2. This CDR3 spans 15 amino acids. Germline assignment: CDR1 SGHVS and CDR2 FNYEAQ. After removal of 5 bases from V and 8 bases from J, the junction contained 11 bases not matched to a gene. The chain's CDR3 is CASSDSGRGEYEQFF. The CDR3 DNA sequence: TGTGCCAGCAGCGACAGCGGGAGAGGGGAGTATGAGCAGTTCTTC.

This clonotype was seen a few times. The chain carries TRBV6-5 and TRBJ2-1; 7 bases fit TRBD2. The junction had 8 bases not matched to a gene; V was cut back by 6 bases and J by 12 bases. CDR3 length equals 12 residues. Per germline, CDR1 MNHEY and CDR2 SVGAGI. The CDR3 protein is CASRALGRGQFF. The CDR3 nucleotides are TGTGCCAGCAGGGCCTTGGGGAGGGGGCAGTTCTTC.

This clonotype was recorded at least ten times. This sequence joins TRBV29-1 and TRBJ2-7; 8 bases agree with TRBD2. This CDR3 comprises 14 residues. The V segment lost 4 bases and the J segment 0 bases; nucleotides outside the gene matches: 5. From germline, CDR1 is SQVTM and CDR2 ANQGSEA. CDR3 protein: CSVVAGSHSYEQYF. CDR3 coding DNA: TGCAGCGTTGTAGCGGGATCCCACTCCTACGAGCAGTACTTC.

The CDR3 sequence is CAWSVPGQGYQPQHF. Here the CDR3 DNA reads TGTGCCTGGAGTGTACCCGGACAGGGCTATCAGCCCCAGCATTTT. The chain links TRBV30 to TRBJ1-5, with TRBD1 matching 8 bases. The CDR3 has 15 amino acids. The V and J ends lost 0 bases and 5 bases, in that order; junction bases with no gene match: 6. Germline V gene sequence: CDR1 GTSNPN, CDR2 SVGIG (reference sequence).

As for this clonotype: Possible read error: a much larger clone is one base away. The chain links TRBV13 to TRBJ2-4; 10 bases are a match to TRBD2. Trimming took 8 bases from V and 3 from J; bases not matched to a gene: 10. Germline loops: CDR1 PRHDT, CDR2 FYEKMQ (reference sequence). The CDR3 covers 16 residues. DNA for the CDR3: TGTGCCAGCGGTTTGAGCGGGAGGGATGTCAAAAACATTCAGTACTTC. Its translation is CASGLSGRDVKNIQYF.

This clonotype came up many times. This chain uses TRBV27 with TRBJ2-4; the D gene is possibly TRBD2 (7 bases). The CDR3 length is 15 residues. V shed 5 bases and J shed 3 bases, with 14 bases lying between them. Looked up from germline, CDR1 is MNHEY and CDR2 is SMNVEV (reference sequence). The DNA for the CDR3 is TGTGCCAGCAGTCCGGGGGCTAGCGGCAAAAACATTCAGTACTTC. Its protein is CASSPGASGKNIQYF.

The V and J genes are TRBV7-9 and TRBJ2-2; D uncertain. The CDR3 consists of 16 residues. The V gene's germline CDR1 is SEHNR and CDR2 FQNEAQ (reference sequence). The V and J ends lost 0 bases and 4 bases respectively, with 12 bases between them. CDR3 sequence reads: CASSLAPLVITGELFF. CDR3 nucleotides: TGTGCCAGCAGCTTAGCACCCCTAGTTATCACCGGGGAGCTGTTTTTT.

This clonotype was seen many times. The rearrangement uses TRBV5-4 and TRBJ2-1; TRBD2 aligns across 8 bases. The V segment lost 4 bases and the J segment 8 bases; nucleotides outside the gene matches: 5. Germline V gene data show CDR1 as SGHNT and CDR2 as YYREEE (reference sequence). The CDR3 extends over 13 amino acids. CDR3 sequence: CASSREGGDEQFF. DNA for the CDR3: TGTGCCAGCAGCCGGGAGGGGGGAGATGAGCAGTTCTTC.